The 32 T cell receptor beta chains below come from one sample, sequenced in a study of lymphopenia after photon versus proton radiotherapy. This table comes from immunoSEQ multiplex PCR, and its TCRdb copy is limited to in-frame clones, with some not included. The sample includes tens of thousands of clones, approximately 86% of them seen just once. The sample was peripheral blood, taken from a patient treated with photon-based radiotherapy. All receptors derive from a man in his forties or fifties with gastric cancer.

To note about this clone: The identical CDR3 is also encoded by other nucleotide sequences in the sample. The genes are TRBV5-1 and TRBJ1-1; perhaps TRBD1 as D (5 bases). CDR1 SGHRS and CDR2 YFSETQ come from the germline V gene. V was shortened by 2 bases and J by 5 bases, with 7 bases between the two germline ends. This CDR3 has 12 amino acids. CDR3 DNA sequence: TGCGCCAGCAGCTTAAGGGGAACTGAAGCTTTCTTT. Translating it yields CASSLRGTEAFF.

This clone has only a few counts. This chain uses TRBV14 with TRBJ1-3; D gene ambiguous. The germline V gene has CDR1 SGHDN and CDR2 FVKESK. The CDR3 runs to 13 residues. V lost 2 bases and J lost 6, with 8 bases in between. The CDR3: CASSQSPANTIYF. CDR3 nucleotide sequence: TGTGCCAGCAGCCAATCCCCTGCAAACACCATATATTTT.

A word on this clone: Other DNA sequences in the sample encode the same CDR3. The J gene is TRBJ1-2, the V gene TRBV4-2; D gene unclear. Per the germline V gene, CDR1 is LGHNA and CDR2 is YNFKEQ. Between the trimmed V and J ends, which lost 0 bases and 4 bases, there was a span of 3 bases. The CDR3 covers 12 residues. The CDR3 nucleotides are TGTGCCAGCAGCCAAGACGCCTATGGCTACACCTTC. Its protein product is CASSQDAYGYTF.

The gene calls are TRBV7-9 and TRBJ2-7, with 7 bases lining up with TRBD2. This CDR3 is 15 amino acids long. V lost 5 bases to trimming and J lost 0 bases; unmatched junction nucleotides: 7. The germline V gene encodes CDR1 SEHNR and CDR2 FQNEAQ (reference sequence). CDR3 DNA sequence: TGTGCCAGCAGCCCTAACGGGGGGAACTCCTACGAGCAGTACTTC. Encoded protein: CASSPNGGNSYEQYF.

This clone was seen once. The gene calls are TRBV5-1 and TRBJ1-2; tentative D call: TRBD1 (5 bases). V dropped 1 base and J dropped 7 bases, with 8 bases sitting between them. The CDR3 covers 12 residues. Germline CDR1 SGHRS, CDR2 YFSETQ. CDR3 sequence: CASSLTGLGYTF. The CDR3 DNA is TGCGCCAGCAGCTTGACGGGGCTTGGCTACACCTTC.

This sequence joins TRBV2 and TRBJ1-5; 11 bases are shared with TRBD1. This CDR3 contains 17 residues. J was trimmed by 0 bases and V by 5 bases; bases with no gene match: 6. The V gene's germline CDR1 is SNHLY and CDR2 FYNNEI. CDR3 DNA: TGTGCCAGCAGTTCCGGGACAGGGGGGATTAGCAATCAGCCCCAGCATTTT. Encoded protein: CASSSGTGGISNQPQHF.

Concerning this clone: The same CDR3 arises from other DNA sequences in this sample as well. The chain uses TRBV7-2 and TRBJ2-7; D may be TRBD1 or TRBD2 (5 bases each). Between the trimmed V and J ends, which lost 2 bases and 4 bases, there was a span of 9 bases. CDR1 and CDR2 (germline): SGHTA, FQGNSA. The CDR3 covers 13 residues. CDR3 protein: CASSLQRGYEQYF. Written as DNA, the CDR3 is TGTGCCAGCAGCTTACAGAGGGGATACGAGCAGTACTTC.

This rearrangement joins TRBV18 to TRBJ2-4, with TRBD1 matching 9 bases. Germline CDR1 is KGHSH and CDR2 is LQKENI. This CDR3 is 15 amino acids long. V trimming: 6 bases; J trimming: 4 bases; junction bases outside the gene matches: 7. CDR3 in DNA: TGTGCCAGCTCGCCTACCGGGACAGGGAAAAACATTCAGTACTTC. Encoded protein: CASSPTGTGKNIQYF.

The rearrangement links TRBV9 to TRBJ1-2, with a tentative D call TRBD1 (5 bases). The germline CDR1 and CDR2 sequences are SGDLS and YYNGEE. The CDR3 spans 16 residues. V lost 2 bases and J 8 bases, leaving 22 bases between the germline ends. This CDR3 reads CASSVDTGMLRVGYTF. CDR3 DNA sequence: TGTGCCAGCAGCGTGGACACCGGGATGCTCCGGGTAGGCTACACCTTC.

This clone was found a few times. V is TRBV5-1 and J is TRBJ1-3, with D unclear. Between the trimmed V and J ends, which lost 5 bases and 1 base, there was a span of 7 bases. CDR3 length equals 13 residues. CDR1 and CDR2 (germline): SGHRS, YFSETQ. In nucleotides, the CDR3 is TGCGCCAGCAGTGAAGGATCTGGAAACACCATATATTTT. It codes for CASSEGSGNTIYF.

This clone has only one observation. The chain has TRBV5-1 and TRBJ2-3; perhaps TRBD1 as D (5 bases). The CDR3 has 15 residues. The V end was cut by 4 bases, the J end by 0 bases, with 12 bases between. Germline lookup yields CDR1 SGHRS and CDR2 YFSETQ. CDR3 bases: TGCGCCAGCAGCCTGATAAACAGGAGCACAGATACGCAGTATTTT. It encodes CASSLINRSTDTQYF. Based on the CDR3 plus reference TRBV5-1 and TRBJ2-3, the full variable domain is KAGVTQTPRYLIKTRGQQVTLSCSPISGHRSVSWYQQTPGQGLQFLFEYFSETQRNKGNFPGRFSGRQFSNSRSEMNVSTLELGDSALYLCASSLINRSTDTQYFGPGTRLTVL.

The J gene is TRBJ1-5, the V gene TRBV2, with D uncertain. Deletions cut 6 bases from V and 3 bases from J, with 21 bases between. Germline V gene sequence: CDR1 SNHLY, CDR2 FYNNEI. This CDR3 has 17 amino acids. The CDR3 DNA follows: TGTGCCAGCAGCGCACGTCTAATGGGCAGGAACAATCAGCCCCAGCATTTT. This gives the protein CASSARLMGRNNQPQHF.

The chain combines TRBV6-5 with TRBJ1-1, with 12 positions matching TRBD1. The CDR3 extends over 15 amino acids. Germline V gene data show CDR1 as MNHEY and CDR2 as SVGAGI. Trimming cost V 6 bases and J 5 bases; bases outside gene matches: 7. CDR3 sequence: CASSRGQGAGTEAFF. The CDR3 DNA sequence: TGTGCCAGCAGCCGGGGACAGGGGGCTGGGACTGAAGCTTTCTTT.

The rearrangement links TRBV5-4 to TRBJ2-7; D may be TRBD2 (6 bases). The CDR3 is 16 amino acids. CDR1 and CDR2 from the germline V gene are SGHNT and YYREEE (reference sequence). V was trimmed by 0 bases and J by 1 base, leaving 14 bases between them. The CDR3 is CASSLDGGSRSYEQYF. The CDR3 bases are TGTGCCAGCAGCTTGGACGGGGGTAGTAGGTCCTACGAGCAGTACTTC.

This chain joins TRBV11-2 and TRBJ2-7; TRBD2 aligns across 8 bases. CDR1 and CDR2 (germline): SGHAT, FQNNGV. The CDR3 covers 16 residues. V shed 0 bases, J shed 2 bases, and the junction held 6 bases outside the gene matches. The DNA for the CDR3 is TGTGCCAGCAGCTTAGAGGGGGTGGGACTAGCCTACGAGCAGTACTTC. This translates into CASSLEGVGLAYEQYF.

The rearrangement uses TRBV9 and TRBJ2-3; perhaps TRBD2 as D (5 bases). Germline V gene lookup returns CDR1 SGDLS and CDR2 YYNGEE. This CDR3 comprises 16 residues. Trimming took off 0 bases at V and 2 bases at J, with 13 bases between the two ends. This chain's CDR3 is CASSVVSGFSTDTQYF. CDR3 bases: TGTGCCAGCAGCGTAGTGAGCGGTTTCTCCACAGATACGCAGTATTTT.

V usage is TRBV4-1 and J usage is TRBJ1-1; D is ambiguous. The germline gives CDR1 MGHRA, CDR2 YSYEKL. V gave up 0 bases and J gave up 4 bases, with 15 bases separating them. The CDR3 contains 16 residues. The CDR3 loop is CASSQEKKGKGTEAFF. CDR3 DNA sequence: TGCGCCAGCAGCCAAGAGAAGAAGGGTAAGGGCACTGAAGCTTTCTTT.

The chain links TRBV5-4 to TRBJ2-2; 7 nucleotides align to TRBD1. The V and J ends lost 3 bases and 6 bases, in that order; junction bases with no gene match: 5. Germline V CDR1 and CDR2: SGHNT, YYREEE (reference sequence). The length of the CDR3 is 14 residues. The CDR3 nucleotides read TGTGCCAGCAGCTCGACCGGACAGGCCGGGGAGCTGTTTTTT. It translates to CASSSTGQAGELFF.

The chain links TRBV5-8 to TRBJ2-7, with D perhaps TRBD1 (5 bases). Between the trimmed V and J ends, which lost 7 bases and 2 bases, there was a span of 10 bases. Germline V gene sequence: CDR1 SGHTS, CDR2 YDEGEE. The CDR3 has 12 amino acids. The CDR3 loop reads CASVGLAYEQYF. The CDR3, as DNA: TGTGCCAGCGTGGGGCTCGCCTACGAGCAGTACTTC.

This rearrangement joins TRBV18 to TRBJ1-2; D may be TRBD1 (6 bases). Between the trimmed V and J ends, which lost 2 bases and 8 bases, there was a span of 15 bases. The germline V gene has CDR1 KGHSH and CDR2 LQKENI. The CDR3 spans 14 residues. CDR3 DNA sequence: TGTGCCAGCTCACCAGAACAGGGCACTGGGGGCTACACCTTC. Amino acids: CASSPEQGTGGYTF.

This chain uses TRBV5-6 with TRBJ2-7; D not certain. V gave up 6 bases and J gave up 3 bases, with 19 bases separating them. Germline V CDR1 and CDR2: SGHDT, YYEEEE. The CDR3 runs 15 residues. CDR3 in amino acids: CASTSEAQTFYEQYF. The CDR3 nucleotides are TGTGCCAGCACCTCCGAGGCCCAAACCTTCTACGAGCAGTACTTC.

V and J are TRBV30 and TRBJ2-3; tentatively, D is TRBD2 (6 bases). The CDR3 length is 12 residues. V lost 5 bases and J 6 bases, leaving 12 bases between the germline ends. Germline V gene sequence: CDR1 GTSNPN, CDR2 SVGIG (reference sequence). The CDR3 protein is CAWVPRGDTQYF. The CDR3, as DNA: TGTGCCTGGGTTCCACGGGGGGATACGCAGTATTTT. Looking up the rest from reference TRBV30 and TRBJ2-3 gives the full variable domain: SQTIHQWPATLVQPVGSPLSLECTVEGTSNPNLYWYRQAAGRGLQLLFYSVGIGQISSEVPQNLSASRPQDRQFILSSKKLLLSDSGFYLCAWVPRGDTQYFGPGTRLTVL.

The chain combines TRBV7-2 with TRBJ2-5; D unclear. CDR3 size: 15 residues. Trimming left V 5 bases short and J 2 bases short, with 15 bases between. From germline, CDR1 is SGHTA and CDR2 FQGNSA. The CDR3 protein is CASSPRRTPQETQYF. In nucleotides, the CDR3 is TGTGCCAGCAGCCCTAGGCGCACACCTCAAGAGACCCAGTACTTC.

The J gene is TRBJ1-2, the V gene TRBV29-1; tentatively, D is TRBD1 (5 bases). Trimming removed 6 bases at V and 4 bases at J, with 9 bases between. This CDR3 has 11 residues. In germline, CDR1 is SQVTM, CDR2 ANQGSEA. CDR3 protein: CSVRDLYGYTF. CDR3 nucleotides: TGCAGCGTCCGGGACCTCTATGGCTACACCTTC.

J is TRBJ2-6 and V is TRBV30; D call uncertain. The CDR3 contains 13 residues. CDR1 and CDR2 (germline): GTSNPN, SVGIG (reference sequence). V gave up 3 bases and J gave up 2 bases, with 5 bases separating them. In nucleotides, the CDR3 is TGTGCCTGGAGCAATACTGGGGCCAACGTCCTGACTTTC. This translates into CAWSNTGANVLTF.

The sample holds a few counts of this clone. The chain has TRBV6-6 and TRBJ1-5; the match to TRBD1 covers 9 bases. V shed 6 bases and J 2 bases; nucleotides not matched to a gene: 8. Germline V gene sequence: CDR1 MNHNY, CDR2 SVGAGI (reference sequence). The CDR3 spans 16 residues. The CDR3 DNA follows: TGTGCCAGCAGGGGACCGGGACAGGGAGGCAATCAGCCCCAGCATTTT. Translating gives CASRGPGQGGNQPQHF.

The chain's CDR3 is CASSNPRTGDNQPQHF. The CDR3 region has the DNA TGTGCCAGTAGTAATCCTCGTACAGGGGACAATCAGCCCCAGCATTTT. The chain has TRBV19 and TRBJ1-5; 7 nucleotides agree with TRBD1. V lost 4 bases and J lost 3; bases outside the gene matches: 9. Germline CDR1 reads LNHDA; CDR2 reads SQIVND (reference sequence). The length of the CDR3 is 16 residues.

The chain joins TRBV6-1 to TRBJ1-4, with D unresolved. Germline CDR1 is MNHNS and CDR2 is SASEGT. The length of the CDR3 is 14 residues. V was cut by 6 bases and J by 8 bases, with 16 bases left in between. This CDR3 reads CASRRVVEGEKLFF. The CDR3, as DNA: TGTGCCAGCAGGAGAGTGGTGGAAGGGGAAAAACTGTTTTTT.

V usage is TRBV30 and J usage is TRBJ2-3; D possibly corresponds to TRBD2 (5 bases). In germline, CDR1 is GTSNPN, CDR2 SVGIG (reference sequence). V lost 3 bases and J lost 5, with 15 bases in between. This CDR3 region has 14 residues. In nucleotides, the CDR3 is TGTGCCTGGAGCCCCGCCGAGGGTCGAGATACGCAGTATTTT. It is translated as CAWSPAEGRDTQYF.

In its sample, this clone is medium-sized. V usage is TRBV6-5 and J usage is TRBJ1-6; TRBD1 matches at 8 bases. Germline CDR1 reads MNHEY; CDR2 reads SVGAGI. After removal of 5 bases from V and 13 bases from J, the junction contained 10 bases not matched to a gene. The length of the CDR3 is 14 residues. This chain's CDR3 is CASSLRTGSSPLHF. DNA for the CDR3: TGTGCCAGCAGTCTCCGGACAGGGAGTTCGCCCCTCCACTTT.

In the case of this clone: The same CDR3 is also encoded by other DNA sequences in this sample. The V gene is TRBV18, the J gene TRBJ1-3; 9 nucleotides align to TRBD1. The germline V gene has CDR1 KGHSH and CDR2 LQKENI. The CDR3 contains 16 residues. The trim removed 3 bases at V and 0 bases at J, leaving 3 bases unmatched. CDR3 sequence: CASSPGQGISGNTIYF. DNA for the CDR3: TGTGCCAGCTCACCCGGACAGGGGATCTCTGGAAACACCATATATTTT.

The chain recombines TRBV11-2 with TRBJ1-5; 10 bases are a match to TRBD1. The CDR3 consists of 14 residues. V shed 3 bases, J shed 5 bases, and the junction held 1 base outside the gene matches. Germline CDR1 reads SGHAT; CDR2 reads FQNNGV. CDR3 amino acids: CASSFGTGDQPQHF. The CDR3 region has the DNA TGTGCCAGCAGCTTCGGGACAGGGGATCAGCCCCAGCATTTT.